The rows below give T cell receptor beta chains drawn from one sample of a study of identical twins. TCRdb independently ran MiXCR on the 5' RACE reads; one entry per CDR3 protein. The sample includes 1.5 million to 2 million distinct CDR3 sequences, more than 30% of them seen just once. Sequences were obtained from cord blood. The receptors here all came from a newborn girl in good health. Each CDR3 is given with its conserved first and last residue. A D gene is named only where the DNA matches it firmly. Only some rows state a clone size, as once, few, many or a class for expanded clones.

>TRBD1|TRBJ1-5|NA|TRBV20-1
TGCAGTGCTAGGGACAGGGTCTTCCTCACTAGCAATCAGCCCCAGCATTTT
CSARDRVFLTSNQPQHF
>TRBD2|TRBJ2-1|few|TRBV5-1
TGCGCCAGCAGCTCAAGACCGACTAGCGGGAGCAGTGAGCAGTTCTTC
CASSSRPTSGSSEQFF
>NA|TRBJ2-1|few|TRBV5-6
TGTGCCAGCAGCTCCGACAAGCGGAATTACAATGAGCAGTTCTTC
CASSSDKRNYNEQFF
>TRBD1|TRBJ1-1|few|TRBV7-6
TGTGCCAGCAGCTTAGTGGACAGGGGGTCGACTGAAGCTTTCTTT
CASSLVDRGSTEAFF
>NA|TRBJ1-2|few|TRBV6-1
TGTGCCAGCAGTGATATCAAGAAGGGCTATGGCTACACCTTC
CASSDIKKGYGYTF
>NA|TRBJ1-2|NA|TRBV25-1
TGTGCCAGCAGTGAATGGCAATATGGCTACACCTTC
CASSEWQYGYTF
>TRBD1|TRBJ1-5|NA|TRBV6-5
TGTGCCAGCAGTTACCTCGGACAGGGTTGGAGCAATCAGCCCCAGCATTTT
CASSYLGQGWSNQPQHF
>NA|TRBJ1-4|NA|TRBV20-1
TGCGGTTCGGGGTTTCGGGGTGAAAAACTGTTTTTT
CGSGFRGEKLFF
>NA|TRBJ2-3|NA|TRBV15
TGTGCCACCAGCAGAGAGGGGCCCAACACAGATACGCAGTATTTT
CATSREGPNTDTQYF
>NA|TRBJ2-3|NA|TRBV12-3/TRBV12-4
TGTGCCAGCAGTTTAATCCGGCATGCGGGTTCAGATACGCAGTATTTT
CASSLIRHAGSDTQYF
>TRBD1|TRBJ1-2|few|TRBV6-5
TGTGCCAGCCGTCGGGGACAGGGGAACTATGGCTACACCTTC
CASRRGQGNYGYTF
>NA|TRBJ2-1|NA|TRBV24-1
TGTGCCACCAGTGACTGGGAAGAGATCCAGTTCTTC
CATSDWEEIQFF
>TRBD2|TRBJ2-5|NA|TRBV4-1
TGCGCCAGCAGCCAAGGTTCGCGACTAGCGGTCCAAGAGACCCAGTACTTC
CASSQGSRLAVQETQYF
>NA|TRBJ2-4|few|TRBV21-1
TGTGCCAGCTTCAGACAGGGAAGGAACATTCAGTACTTC
CASFRQGRNIQYF
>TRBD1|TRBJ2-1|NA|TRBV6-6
TGTGCCAGCAGCCAGCCGACAGGGATCAGTAAGTGGAATGAGCAGTTCTTC
CASSQPTGISKWNEQFF
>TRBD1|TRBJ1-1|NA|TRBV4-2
TGTGCCAGCAGCCAAGAGGGACAGGGGACCGCTTTCTTT
CASSQEGQGTAFF
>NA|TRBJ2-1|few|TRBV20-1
TGCAGGGCAGGCGGGACCTACAATGAGCAGTTCTTC
CRAGGTYNEQFF
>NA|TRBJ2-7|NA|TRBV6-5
TGTGCCAGTTACTCGCCTTCGGGAGTTTCCTACGAGCAGTACTTC
CASYSPSGVSYEQYF
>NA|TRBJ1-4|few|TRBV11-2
TGTGCCAGCAGCTTAGGCCCGGGACGGAAAAATGAAAAACTGTTTTTT
CASSLGPGRKNEKLFF
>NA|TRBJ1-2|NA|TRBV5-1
TGCGCCAGCAGCATGAGGACAGCCCAACCCTATGGCTACACCTTC
CASSMRTAQPYGYTF
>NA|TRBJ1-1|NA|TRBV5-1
TGCGCCAGCAGCTTGGATGGTTCAGCGAACACTGAAGCTTTCTTT
CASSLDGSANTEAFF
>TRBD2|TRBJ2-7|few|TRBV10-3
TGTGCCATCAGCGCGGGAGGAGGACTAGCCCATAGGGAGCAGTACTTC
CAISAGGGLAHREQYF
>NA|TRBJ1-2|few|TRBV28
TGTGCCAGCAGTCCTAAGACCGGGGCCAACTATGGCTACACCTTC
CASSPKTGANYGYTF
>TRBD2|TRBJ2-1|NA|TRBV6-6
TGTGCCAGCAGTTATGCCTCTGCGGGACTAGGGGGTTACGAGCAGTTCTTC
CASSYASAGLGGYEQFF
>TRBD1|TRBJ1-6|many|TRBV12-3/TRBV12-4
TGTGCCAGCAGTTCAATGGACAGGGGTTTTTCACCCCTCCACTTT
CASSSMDRGFSPLHF
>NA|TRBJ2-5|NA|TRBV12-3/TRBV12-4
TGTGCCAGCACCGATTCAATTCAAGAGACCCAGTACTTC
CASTDSIQETQYF
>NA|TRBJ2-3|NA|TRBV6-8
TGTGCCAGCAGCCTGGACAGCGATTCGGCGCAGTATTTT
CASSLDSDSAQYF